The 27 T cell receptor beta chains reported below all come from one sample, sequenced in a study of CD8 T cells in Susac syndrome. Reverse transcription used about 0.45 to 1 ug RNA and random hexamers. TCRdb re-analysed the immunoSEQ multiplex PCR reads in MiXCR, keeping a single row per CDR3 protein. The repertoire holds 250,000 to 300,000 distinct CDR3 sequences, with 85% as singletons. The sample comprised CD8+ T cells from PBMCs. These receptors came from a human donor with multiple sclerosis.

The rearrangement joins TRBV29-1 to TRBJ2-1, with D uncertain. The ends were cut back, 3 bases at V and 3 bases at J, with 15 bases in the middle. The CDR3 is 15 amino acids. CDR1 and CDR2 (germline): SQVTM, ANQGSEA. CDR3 region: CSVEGSTNHYNEQFF. CDR3 sequence (DNA): TGCAGCGTTGAGGGGTCCACTAACCACTACAATGAGCAGTTCTTC.

The table lists this clonotype with a count of one. The V and J genes are TRBV28 and TRBJ2-1, with TRBD1 matching 7 bases. The CDR3 contains 14 residues. Trimming removed 3 bases from V and 6 bases from J; junction bases left unmatched: 5. Germline CDR1 is MDHEN and CDR2 is SYDVKM. The CDR3 nucleotides are TGTGCCAGCAGTTTGACAGGGTCCGGCAATGAGCAGTTCTTC. Protein: CASSLTGSGNEQFF.

This rearrangement joins TRBV7-9 to TRBJ2-1; 8 bases map to TRBD1. Unmatched junction bases numbered 4, after V lost 5 bases and J lost 10 bases. Germline assignment: CDR1 SEHNR and CDR2 FQNEAQ (reference sequence). This CDR3 is 12 amino acids long. The CDR3 spells CASSPDREEQFF. The CDR3, as DNA: TGTGCCAGCAGCCCGGACAGGGAGGAGCAGTTCTTC.

The CDR3 region is CASSFRSGRNTGELFF. In DNA form, the CDR3 reads TGTGCCAGCAGTTTTAGGAGCGGGAGGAACACCGGGGAGCTGTTTTTT. The chain uses TRBV28 and TRBJ2-2; TRBD2 agrees at 8 bases. Germline V gives CDR1 MDHEN, CDR2 SYDVKM. The CDR3 is 16 amino acids. V trimming: 3 bases; J trimming: 1 base; junction bases outside the gene matches: 4. The whole variable domain, remainder taken from reference TRBV28 and TRBJ2-2, is DVKVTQSSRYLVKRTGEKVFLECVQDMDHENMFWYRQDPGLGLRLIYFSYDVKMKEKGDIPEGYSVSREKKERFSLILESASTNQTSMYLCASSFRSGRNTGELFFGEGSRLTVL.

The V call is TRBV14, the J call TRBJ2-7; the match to TRBD2 covers 13 bases. V gave up 4 bases and J gave up 3 bases; unmatched junction bases: 6. CDR3 length equals 16 residues. In germline, CDR1 is SGHDN, CDR2 FVKESK. CDR3 DNA: TGTGCCAGCAGCCGCCCACTAGCGGGAGGGCTCTACGAGCAGTACTTC. This gives the protein CASSRPLAGGLYEQYF.

The rearrangement links TRBV7-9 to TRBJ2-3, with 10 bases fitting TRBD2. Trimming at V came to 5 bases and at J to 0 bases, leaving 11 bases not matched to a gene. The CDR3 covers 18 residues. Per the germline V gene, CDR1 is SEHNR and CDR2 is FQNEAQ (reference sequence). The CDR3 is CASSVLAGQFLSTDTQYF. CDR3 bases: TGTGCCAGCAGCGTACTAGCGGGACAGTTTCTTAGCACAGATACGCAGTATTTT.

The chain is built from TRBV14 and TRBJ1-5; D perhaps matches TRBD1 (5 bases). The V end lost 0 bases, the J end lost 5 bases, and 8 bases lay between the germline ends. The length of the CDR3 is 14 residues. The germline gives CDR1 SGHDN, CDR2 FVKESK. In DNA form, the CDR3 reads TGTGCCAGCAGCCAAGACAGGGTTCATCAGCCCCAGCATTTT. Its protein product is CASSQDRVHQPQHF.

The V call is TRBV28, the J call TRBJ2-5; a weak D match, TRBD1 (6 bases). Germline CDR1 reads MDHEN; CDR2 reads SYDVKM. Trimming stripped 2 bases from V and 6 bases from J, with 16 bases between. The CDR3 has 15 residues. DNA for the CDR3: TGTGCCAGCAGTTTAGCAGGGGTCGGTGAAAAGACCCAGTACTTC. This encodes CASSLAGVGEKTQYF.

The gene calls are TRBV7-9 and TRBJ2-1; D uncertain. Trimming took 5 bases from V and 5 from J, leaving 10 bases between them. Looked up from germline, CDR1 is SEHNR and CDR2 is FQNEAQ (reference sequence). CDR3 length: 13 residues. The CDR3 nucleotides read TGTGCCAGCAGCCCAAAGGCGCACAATGAGCAGTTCTTC. This codes for CASSPKAHNEQFF.

The chain links TRBV13 to TRBJ2-3; weak D call: TRBD1 (5 bases). Germline V gives CDR1 PRHDT, CDR2 FYEKMQ (reference sequence). This CDR3 is built from 13 residues. V was clipped by 7 bases and J by 3 bases, with 11 bases between them. CDR3 amino acids: CASKKGRTDTQYF. CDR3 bases: TGTGCCAGCAAAAAGGGGCGAACAGATACGCAGTATTTT.

CDR3 coding DNA: TGTGCCAGCAGCTCACCCAGGGAAAACACTGAAGCTTTCTTT. Its protein is CASSSPRENTEAFF. The V and J genes are TRBV5-4 and TRBJ1-1; possible D gene TRBD1, 5 bases. The CDR3 is 14 amino acids. Deletions cut 3 bases from V and 2 bases from J, with 11 bases between. Germline CDR1 reads SGHNT; CDR2 reads YYREEE (reference sequence).

The genes are TRBV19 and TRBJ1-2; D ambiguous. Germline CDR1 and CDR2: LNHDA and SQIVND (reference sequence). The V gene lost 6 bases and the J gene lost 0 bases, with 14 bases spanning the gap. The CDR3 runs to 15 residues. The CDR3 spells CASRLERPSNYGYTF. CDR3 bases: TGTGCCAGTAGATTGGAGAGGCCCTCTAACTATGGCTACACCTTC.

This clonotype was counted between two and nine times. The V gene is TRBV6-1, the J gene TRBJ2-7; D unclear. With 4 bases removed from V and 2 bases from J, the gap between germline ends came to 9 bases. In germline, CDR1 is MNHNS, CDR2 SASEGT. This CDR3 spans 13 amino acids. This CDR3 is CASSGLVTYEQYF. The CDR3 DNA reads as TGTGCCAGCAGTGGGCTAGTCACCTACGAGCAGTACTTC.

This clonotype has a handful of counts. The chain carries TRBV28 and TRBJ2-1; D not certain. CDR1 and CDR2 (germline): MDHEN, SYDVKM. The CDR3 has 14 amino acids. With 5 bases removed from V and 0 bases from J, the gap between germline ends came to 8 bases. The CDR3 DNA is TGTGCCAGCAGTCCAGCGAGCTCCTACAATGAGCAGTTCTTC. Translation: CASSPASSYNEQFF. Drawing the rest from reference TRBV28 and TRBJ2-1, the complete variable domain is DVKVTQSSRYLVKRTGEKVFLECVQDMDHENMFWYRQDPGLGLRLIYFSYDVKMKEKGDIPEGYSVSREKKERFSLILESASTNQTSMYLCASSPASSYNEQFFGPGTRLTVL.

The chain is built from TRBV12-3 or TRBV12-4 and TRBJ2-3; a possible D gene is TRBD1 (6 bases). The CDR3 is 15 residues long. The ends were cut back, 7 bases at V and 0 bases at J, with 14 bases in the middle. The CDR3: CASILDSTSTDTQYF. The CDR3 DNA is TGTGCCAGCATCCTGGACAGTACTAGCACAGATACGCAGTATTTT.

This clonotype appeared a few times. The rearrangement uses TRBV20-1 and TRBJ2-7, with 11 bases fitting TRBD2. The CDR3 loop spans 15 amino acids. Trimming took 3 bases from V and 3 from J; bases not matched to a gene: 7. Germline V gene lookup returns CDR1 DFQATT and CDR2 SNEGSKA (reference sequence). This CDR3 reads CSASLGTSGDYEQYF. In DNA, the CDR3 is TGCAGTGCTAGCCTTGGGACTAGCGGAGACTACGAGCAGTACTTC.

This chain uses TRBV7-9 with TRBJ2-1; D is ambiguous. The V end lost 2 bases, the J end lost 7 bases, and 6 bases lay between the germline ends. CDR1 is SEHNR, CDR2 FQNEAQ, per germline (reference sequence). The CDR3 length is 12 residues. CDR3: CASSLIPNEQFF. The CDR3, as DNA: TGTGCCAGCAGCTTAATACCGAATGAGCAGTTCTTC.

J is TRBJ1-2 and V is TRBV7-9; D unresolved. Trimming removed 4 bases at V and 0 bases at J, with 12 bases between. The CDR3 covers 15 residues. Germline CDR1 is SEHNR and CDR2 is FQNEAQ (reference sequence). For the CDR3, the DNA is TGTGCCAGCAGCTCCGCTCCACGAGCTAACTATGGCTACACCTTC. Protein product: CASSSAPRANYGYTF.

V usage is TRBV10-3 and J usage is TRBJ2-7; 8 bases match TRBD1. V trimming: 6 bases; J trimming: 0 bases; junction bases outside the gene matches: 7. The CDR3 totals 15 residues. The germline V gene encodes CDR1 ENHRY and CDR2 SYGVKD. DNA for the CDR3: TGTGCCATCAGGCGCTGGGGACAGGCCTCCTACGAGCAGTACTTC. It specifies CAIRRWGQASYEQYF.

The chain joins TRBV24-1 to TRBJ2-4; possible D gene TRBD1, 5 bases. CDR3 length: 18 residues. The V and J ends lost 0 bases and 7 bases respectively, with 21 bases between them. Germline V gene data show CDR1 as KGHDR and CDR2 as SFDVKD. CDR3: CATSDLAGAYGGSNIQYF. The CDR3 region has the DNA TGTGCCACCAGTGATTTGGCTGGGGCTTACGGCGGATCGAACATTCAGTACTTC.

The chain couples TRBV20-1 to TRBJ2-2; D is ambiguous. Trimming removed 0 bases from V and 0 bases from J, with 8 bases in between. Germline-derived CDR1 and CDR2 are DFQATT and SNEGSKA (reference sequence). The CDR3 has 15 residues. The CDR3 DNA reads TGCAGTGCTAGAGATTTACTAACGAACACCGGGGAGCTGTTTTTT. Amino acids: CSARDLLTNTGELFF.

V gene TRBV27 combines with J gene TRBJ1-1, with D uncertain. From germline, CDR1 is MNHEY and CDR2 SMNVEV (reference sequence). Trimming cost V 1 base and J 6 bases, with 12 bases left between them. There are 14 residues in the CDR3. In DNA, the CDR3 is TGTGCCAGCAGTTTATACATGGGAAGGGCTGAAGCTTTCTTT. Residues: CASSLYMGRAEAFF.

The chain has TRBV3-1 and TRBJ2-5; possibly TRBD1 or TRBD2 for D (6 bases each). The ends were cut back, 4 bases at V and 0 bases at J, with 12 bases in the middle. This CDR3 contains 15 residues. Germline CDR1 reads LGHDT; CDR2 reads YNNKEL (reference sequence). CDR3 DNA sequence: TGTGCCAGCAGCCGGGGGGCAGAAAACCAAGAGACCCAGTACTTC. It specifies CASSRGAENQETQYF.

The chain employs TRBV7-6 and TRBJ2-3, with 10 nucleotides matching TRBD1. There are 17 residues in the CDR3. The germline gives CDR1 SGHVS, CDR2 FNYEAQ. Trimming cost V 5 bases and J 3 bases; bases outside gene matches: 11. This CDR3 is CASSLETGGWGTDTQYF. CDR3 DNA sequence: TGTGCCAGCAGCCTAGAGACAGGGGGCTGGGGGACAGATACGCAGTATTTT.

The chain has TRBV4-2 and TRBJ2-2; 14 bases agree with TRBD2. The CDR3 loop spans 19 amino acids. Germline V lookup: CDR1 LGHNA, CDR2 YNFKEQ. The V gene end was trimmed by 3 bases and the J gene end by 0 bases; junction bases not matched to a gene: 6. CDR3 bases: TGTGCCAGCAGCCAGAATCCGGGACTAGCGGGAGCGAACACCGGGGAGCTGTTTTTT. This codes for CASSQNPGLAGANTGELFF.

The V call is TRBV7-9, the J call TRBJ2-3; D is unclear. This CDR3 has 14 amino acids. Germline V lookup: CDR1 SEHNR, CDR2 FQNEAQ (reference sequence). V was clipped by 5 bases and J by 3 bases, with 12 bases between them. DNA of the CDR3: TGTGCCAGCAGCCCCACGACCGGGACAGATACGCAGTATTTT. Its translation: CASSPTTGTDTQYF. The variable domain in full, with the rest retrieved from reference TRBV7-9 and TRBJ2-3, is DTGVSQNPRHKITKRGQNVTFRCDPISEHNRLYWYRQTLGQGPEFLTYFQNEAQLEKSRLLSDRFSAERPKGSFSTLEIQRTEQGDSAMYLCASSPTTGTDTQYFGPGTRLTVL.

V is TRBV7-2 and J is TRBJ2-3; 10 bases map to TRBD2. V dropped 3 bases and J dropped 8; count of bases not matched to a gene: 14. Germline V gene data show CDR1 as SGHTA and CDR2 as FQGNSA. This CDR3 region has 17 residues. This CDR3 reads CASSFAPSGGKVVTQYF. For the CDR3, the DNA is TGTGCCAGCAGCTTCGCCCCTAGCGGGGGAAAAGTGGTTACGCAGTATTTT.